This TCR beta chain is drawn from a study of T cell responses to AZD1222 COVID-19 vaccine. With respect to this clone: Its antigen is still unknown.

Pooled together were second doses at about 4 or about 12 weeks. The repertoire was sequenced with immunoSEQ multiplex PCR; TCRdb's copy has only in-frame clones and lacks some. This repertoire shows under 140,000 clones, roughly 92% found once; its top ten account for over 2%. In germline, CDR1 is SGHRS, CDR2 YFSETQ. V lost 5 bases and J lost 5, with 8 bases in between. This CDR3 is built from 11 residues. General study points: Donors skewed white British and female; clonal diversity was possibly underestimated. Repertoire sampling was restricted to post-peak T cell response timepoints.

Here the sequenced sample was peripheral blood, taken 28 days after the second AZD1222 dose. The gene calls are TRBV5-1 and TRBJ2-7, with D possibly matching TRBD1 (5 bases). The sequence was obtained from an adult who received the AZD1222 COVID-19 vaccine. The CDR3 DNA reads as TGCGCCAGCAGAGGACACCACGAGCAGTACTTC. The encoded protein is CASRGHHEQYF.